What follows are 18 T cell receptor beta chains derived from one specimen sequenced in a study of T cell clusters in autoimmune cytopenias. One tube held mixed TRB-A and TRB-B primer pools for touch-down PCR. For each CDR3 protein, TCRdb gives one entry from its re-call of the multiplex PCR reads, without DNA. The sample data list some 4,900 distinct CDR3 sequences. Each sample's input was roughly 250 ng genomic DNA, 30,000 to 45,000 genome equivalents. These data were also reused for a study on T cell repertoires in aging, cancer and after chemotherapy.

The sequenced material came from peripheral blood. The source is a human donor with chronic lymphocytic leukemia. The donor label of this sample is uncertain.

The chain couples TRBV19 to TRBJ2-1; the TCRdb call, TRBD1, lacks DNA for checking. Germline CDR1 LNHDA, CDR2 SQIVND (reference sequence). The CDR3 runs to 13 residues. Here the CDR3 reads CASQGAGRNEQFF.

The V call is TRBV15, the J call TRBJ1-1; TCRdb selects TRBD1, and the lack of DNA leaves this call unchecked. This CDR3 has 14 residues. CDR1 and CDR2 (germline): LNHNV, YYDKDF (reference sequence). CDR3 in amino acids: CATSTDGLPKKAFF.

The genes are TRBV6-4 and TRBJ2-2; the TRBD1 assignment by TCRdb is unverifiable without DNA. This CDR3 has 14 residues. Germline lookup yields CDR1 MRHNA and CDR2 SNTAGT. The CDR3 region is CASSAQGNTGELFF.

V is TRBV12-3 or TRBV12-4 and J is TRBJ2-3; the TCRdb call, TRBD1, lacks DNA for checking. The CDR3 length is 16 residues. This chain's CDR3 is CASSLGRGQGTDTQYF.

V is TRBV5-1 and J is TRBJ2-1; TCRdb outputs TRBD2, but without DNA this stays unchecked. The length of the CDR3 is 17 residues. Looked up from germline, CDR1 is SGHRS and CDR2 is YFSETQ. The CDR3 spells CASSLRADYSSYNEQFF.

V is TRBV6-5 and J is TRBJ2-7. The CDR3 contains 14 residues. Germline V gene lookup returns CDR1 MNHEY and CDR2 SVGAGI. The CDR3 loop reads CASSYPHPTLEQYF.

This clonotype is called medium-sized based on its frequency. This sequence joins TRBV29-1 and TRBJ2-7; the TRBD1 assignment by TCRdb is unverifiable without DNA. Per germline, CDR1 SQVTM and CDR2 ANQGSEA. The CDR3 covers 14 residues. The CDR3 sequence: CSVVGNRGTYEQYF.

This chain joins TRBV7-9 and TRBJ2-1; lacking DNA, the TRBD1 call made by TCRdb goes unchecked. In germline, CDR1 is SEHNR, CDR2 FQNEAQ (reference sequence). The CDR3 contains 12 residues. This CDR3 reads CASLQGLDEQFF.

This sequence joins TRBV20-1 and TRBJ1-6; no DNA is available, so the TRBD1 call from TCRdb remains unchecked. The CDR3 is 15 amino acids. Germline V gene lookup returns CDR1 DFQATT and CDR2 SNEGSKA (reference sequence). The CDR3 is CSARQGTADNSPLHF.

The chain joins TRBV6-5 to TRBJ2-1; TCRdb outputs TRBD2, but without DNA this stays unchecked. Germline V gene data show CDR1 as MNHEY and CDR2 as SVGAGI. This CDR3 is built from 16 residues. This CDR3 reads CASSRDSSGAYNEQFF.

By frequency, this clonotype registers medium-sized. The chain combines TRBV29-1 with TRBJ2-3. CDR1 SQVTM and CDR2 ANQGSEA come from the germline V gene. The CDR3 covers 13 residues. The CDR3 here is CSVETGPSDTQYF.

The CDR3: CASSHTDTQYF. The genes are TRBV7-9 and TRBJ2-3. CDR1 and CDR2 from the germline V gene are SEHNR and FQNEAQ (reference sequence). CDR3 length: 11 residues.

This sequence joins TRBV7-2 and TRBJ2-2; TCRdb outputs TRBD2, but without DNA this stays unchecked. The CDR3 consists of 15 residues. Germline V CDR1 and CDR2: SGHTA, FQGNSA. The chain's CDR3 is CASSLDGLRDGELVF.

The V gene is TRBV6-2 or TRBV6-3, the J gene TRBJ2-4; TCRdb calls TRBD1, which cannot be checked without DNA. Germline V gene sequence: CDR1 MNHEY, CDR2 SVGEGT. This CDR3 comprises 18 residues. The CDR3 is CASSLGQNNPLAKNIQYF.

The chain employs TRBV6-5 and TRBJ1-5; TCRdb lists TRBD1, though no DNA is available to test this call. There are 14 residues in the CDR3. Germline-derived CDR1 and CDR2 are MNHEY and SVGAGI. CDR3 sequence: CASSGRQGWQPQHF.

This clonotype ranks as medium-sized in terms of frequency. The rearrangement joins TRBV6-2 or TRBV6-3 to TRBJ2-1; TCRdb reports TRBD2, a call that lacks DNA to check it against. Looked up from germline, CDR1 is MNHEY and CDR2 is SVGEGT. The CDR3 runs 13 residues. The CDR3 protein is CASSKLAGEEQFF.

V and J are TRBV12-3 or TRBV12-4 and TRBJ2-3. This CDR3 is built from 12 residues. The CDR3 reads CASTSSTDTQYF.

The chain has TRBV6-2 or TRBV6-3 and TRBJ1-1. The CDR3 sequence is 15 residues long. CDR1 and CDR2 from the germline V gene are MNHEY and SVGEGT. CDR3 in amino acids: CASSEQGTRGTEAFF.